This TCR beta chain was recorded in a study of shared clonotypes between healthy human individuals. For sorted subsets, 150 to 250 ng DNA per replicate equaled around 30,000 T cell genomes. In the original workflow: ImmunoSEQ output held junction-only sequences without quality scores, so filtering differed. Assay: immunoSEQ multiplex PCR; the TCRdb copy retains only in-frame clones and omits some. The DNA was the basis for D and trimming; V, J and clone size are from that table. This sample yields 2 million to 2.5 million clones, of which 85% to 95% are seen a single time; about 0.13% belongs to the top ten. Trimming cost V 6 bases and J 3 bases; bases outside gene matches: 7. Germline CDR1 and CDR2: MNHNY and SVGAGI (reference sequence). There are 15 residues in the CDR3.

This receptor was taken from a man aged 18 to 29 in good health. The sample consisted of naive CD4+ T cells sorted from blood. Subset described: CD45RA+ positively selected. The chain combines TRBV6-6 with TRBJ2-3; TRBD1 matches 9 bases. Written as DNA, the CDR3 is TGTGCCAGCAGCCCCCCGACAGGGGGGACAGATACGCAGTATTTT. It encodes CASSPPTGGTDTQYF.